A selection of T cell receptor beta chains follows, all from one sample in a study of cytomegalovirus exposure and HLA in healthy donors. Clones were read by immunoSEQ multiplex PCR, and TCRdb kept only the in-frame ones, dropping some. The sample contains fewer than 350,000 clones, about 87% of which appear only once. The sequenced sample was PBMCs. The receptors shown here come from a woman aged 18 to 35 in good health and CMV-seronegative. Both conserved end residues are part of each CDR3. The order of the fields is J gene, V gene, CDR3 protein.

TRBJ1-2 | TRBV4-2 | CASSQEDGRGAIGTF
TRBJ1-3 | TRBV5-8 | CASSSLTGPSGNTIYF
TRBJ1-1 | TRBV5-4 | CASSLDLASNTEAFF
TRBJ1-4 | TRBV11-2 | CASSLDLGGDEKLFF
TRBJ2-3 | TRBV5-1 | CASSPLEGGPGFSTDTQYF
TRBJ1-5 | TRBV2 | CASSSTGPYSNQPQHF
TRBJ1-1 | TRBV13 | CASSLAGGAFF
TRBJ1-6 | TRBV6-5 | CASRRGIGVSPLHF
TRBJ1-3 | TRBV19 | CASTPGQIGNTIYF
TRBJ1-2 | TRBV6-4 | CASSENTGVYGYTF
TRBJ2-7 | TRBV19 | CASSMGTGAPYEQYF
TRBJ1-1 | TRBV7-9 | CSSSLGGPNTEAFF